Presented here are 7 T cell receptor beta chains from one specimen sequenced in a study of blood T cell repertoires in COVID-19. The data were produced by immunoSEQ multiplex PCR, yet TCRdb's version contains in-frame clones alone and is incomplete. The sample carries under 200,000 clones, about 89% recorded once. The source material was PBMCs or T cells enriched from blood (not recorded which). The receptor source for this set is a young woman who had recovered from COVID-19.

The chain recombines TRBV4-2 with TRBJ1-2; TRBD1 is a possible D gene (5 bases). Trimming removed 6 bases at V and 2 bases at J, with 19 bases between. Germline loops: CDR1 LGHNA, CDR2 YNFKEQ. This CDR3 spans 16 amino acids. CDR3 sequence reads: CASRGLQSIGNYGYTF. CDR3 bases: TGTGCCAGCAGGGGACTACAGAGCATCGGAAACTATGGCTACACCTTC.

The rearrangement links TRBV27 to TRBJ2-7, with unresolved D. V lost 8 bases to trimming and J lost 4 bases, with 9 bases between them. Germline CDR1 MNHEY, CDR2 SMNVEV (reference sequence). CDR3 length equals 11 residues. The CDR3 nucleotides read TGTGCCAGCGGCTGGGCGTACGAGCAGTACTTC. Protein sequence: CASGWAYEQYF.

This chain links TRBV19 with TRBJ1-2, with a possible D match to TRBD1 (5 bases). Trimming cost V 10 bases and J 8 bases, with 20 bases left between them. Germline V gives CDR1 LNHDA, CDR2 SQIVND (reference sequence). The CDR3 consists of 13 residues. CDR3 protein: CATTNPGDSGYTF. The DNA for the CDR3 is TGTGCCACCACTAACCCCGGGGACTCGGGCTACACCTTC.

The CDR3 DNA reads TGTGCCAGTAAGCGGGAGTGGACAGATACGCAGTATTTT. It codes for CASKREWTDTQYF. V usage is TRBV19 and J usage is TRBJ2-3, with 8 bases that match TRBD2. This CDR3 comprises 13 residues. Germline lookup yields CDR1 LNHDA and CDR2 SQIVND (reference sequence). The ends lost 7 bases at V and 3 bases at J; junction bases unmatched: 3. Full variable domain (missing parts from reference TRBV19 and TRBJ2-3): DGGITQSPKYLFRKEGQNVTLSCEQNLNHDAMYWYRQDPGQGLRLIYYSQIVNDFQKGDIAEGYSVSREKKESFPLTVTSAQKNPTAFYLCASKREWTDTQYFGPGTRLTVL.

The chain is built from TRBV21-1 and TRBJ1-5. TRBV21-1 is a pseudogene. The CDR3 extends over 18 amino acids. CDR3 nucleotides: TGTGCCAGCAGCAAAGCGCGGCAGAGCTTTTATAGCAATCAGCCCCAGCATTTT. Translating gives CASSKARQSFYSNQPQHF.

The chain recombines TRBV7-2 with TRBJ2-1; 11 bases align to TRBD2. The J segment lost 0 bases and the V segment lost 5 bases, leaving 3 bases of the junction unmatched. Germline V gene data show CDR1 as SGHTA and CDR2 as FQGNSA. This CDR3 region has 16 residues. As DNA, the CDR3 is TGTGCCAGCAGCGTAGGACTAGCGGGCTCCTACAATGAGCAGTTCTTC. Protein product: CASSVGLAGSYNEQFF. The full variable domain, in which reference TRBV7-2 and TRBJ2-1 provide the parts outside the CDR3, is GAGVSQSPSNKVTEKGKDVELRCDPISGHTALYWYRQSLGQGLEFLIYFQGNSAPDKSGLPSDRFSAERTGGSVSTLTIQRTQQEDSAVYLCASSVGLAGSYNEQFFGPGTRLTVL.

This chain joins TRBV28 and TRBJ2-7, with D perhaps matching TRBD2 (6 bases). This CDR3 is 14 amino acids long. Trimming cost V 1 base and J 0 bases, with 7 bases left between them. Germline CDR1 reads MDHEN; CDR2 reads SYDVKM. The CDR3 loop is CASSLLRDSYEQYF. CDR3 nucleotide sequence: TGTGCCAGCAGTTTATTGCGGGACTCCTACGAGCAGTACTTC.